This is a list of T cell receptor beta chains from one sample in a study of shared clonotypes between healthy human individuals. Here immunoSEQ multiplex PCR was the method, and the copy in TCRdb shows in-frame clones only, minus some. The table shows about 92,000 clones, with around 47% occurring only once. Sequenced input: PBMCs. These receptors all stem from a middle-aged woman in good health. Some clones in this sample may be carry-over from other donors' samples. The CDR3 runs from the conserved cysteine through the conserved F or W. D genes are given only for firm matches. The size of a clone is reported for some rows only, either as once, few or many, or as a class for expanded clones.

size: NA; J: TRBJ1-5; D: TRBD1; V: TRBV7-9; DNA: TGTGCCAGCAGCAGACCGGACAGGCGGGGCAATCAGCCCCAGCATTTT; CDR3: CASSRPDRRGNQPQHF
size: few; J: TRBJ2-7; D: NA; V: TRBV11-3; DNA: TGTGCCAGCAGCTTACAGGACTCGTCTGAGCAGTACTTC; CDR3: CASSLQDSSEQYF
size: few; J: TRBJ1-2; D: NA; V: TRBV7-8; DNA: TGTGCCAGCGGGCGGGATGTATATGGCTACACCTTC; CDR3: CASGRDVYGYTF
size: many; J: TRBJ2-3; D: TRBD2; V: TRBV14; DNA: TGTGCCAGCAGCCAAGGAAGCGGGGGGAGCACAGATACGCAGTATTTT; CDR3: CASSQGSGGSTDTQYF
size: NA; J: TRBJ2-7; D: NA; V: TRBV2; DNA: TGTGCCAGCGGAGCCCGGGATGGCTCCTACGAGCAGTACTTC; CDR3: CASGARDGSYEQYF
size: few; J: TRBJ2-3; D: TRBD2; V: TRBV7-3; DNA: TGTGCCAGCAGCTTAGAGCGGGATGGTGTTACGCAGTATTTT; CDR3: CASSLERDGVTQYF
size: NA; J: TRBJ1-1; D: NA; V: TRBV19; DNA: TGTGCCAGCAGGGTACGAGACACTGAAGCTTTCTTT; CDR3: CASRVRDTEAFF
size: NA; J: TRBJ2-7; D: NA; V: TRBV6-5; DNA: TGTGCCAGCAGTTCCCCCACTGGGGTAGCCTACGAGCAGTACTTC; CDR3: CASSSPTGVAYEQYF
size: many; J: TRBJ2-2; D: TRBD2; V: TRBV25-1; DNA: TGTGCCAGCAGTGAAACTAGCGGGAGGGCCGGCGGGGAGCTGTTTTTT; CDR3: CASSETSGRAGGELFF
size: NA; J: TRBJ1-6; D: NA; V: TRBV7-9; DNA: TGTGCCAGCAGCTTTTCGGTAGGATACTCCTATAATTCACCCCTCCACTTT; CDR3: CASSFSVGYSYNSPLHF
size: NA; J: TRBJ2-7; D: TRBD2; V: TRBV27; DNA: TGTGCCAGCAGTTGGACTAGCGGGAGGAGGGTCTCCTACGAGCAGTACTTC; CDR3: CASSWTSGRRVSYEQYF
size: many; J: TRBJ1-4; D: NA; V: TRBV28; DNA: TGTGCCAGCAGAACACAGGGCCAGGGGGAAAAACTGTTTTTT; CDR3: CASRTQGQGEKLFF
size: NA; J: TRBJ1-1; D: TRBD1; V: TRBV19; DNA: TGTGCCAGTAGTATAAACCGGGACAGGGGTGAAGCTTTCTTT; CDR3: CASSINRDRGEAFF
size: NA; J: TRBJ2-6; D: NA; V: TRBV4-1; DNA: TGCGCCAGCAGCCAAGACCCCCCCTCTGGGGCCAACGTCCTGACTTTC; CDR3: CASSQDPPSGANVLTF
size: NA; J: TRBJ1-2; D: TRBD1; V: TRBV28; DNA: TGTGCCAGCAGTTTACCGGGACAGGGGAATGGCTACACCTTC; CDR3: CASSLPGQGNGYTF
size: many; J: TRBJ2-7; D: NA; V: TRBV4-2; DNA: TGTGCCAGCAGCCAAGGGACGGACGGGAGCTACGAGCAGTACTTC; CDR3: CASSQGTDGSYEQYF
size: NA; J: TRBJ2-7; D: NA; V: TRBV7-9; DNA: TGCGCCAGCAGCCAAGGGACTGGATACGAGCAGTACTTC; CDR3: CASSQGTGYEQYF
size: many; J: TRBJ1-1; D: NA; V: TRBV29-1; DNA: TGCAGCGTTAGCAGGGACTTGAACACTGAAGCTTTCTTT; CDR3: CSVSRDLNTEAFF
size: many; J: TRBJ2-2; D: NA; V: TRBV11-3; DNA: TGTGCCAGCAGCTACGGGACGCTAAGCGGGGAGCTGTTTTTT; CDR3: CASSYGTLSGELFF
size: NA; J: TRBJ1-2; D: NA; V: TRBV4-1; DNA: TGCGCCAGCACCCAAACGGGGGGTCGTGGCTACACCTTC; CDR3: CASTQTGGRGYTF
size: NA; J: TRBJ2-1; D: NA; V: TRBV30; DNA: TGTGCCTGGAGTGTACTAGGAAAGGGAGAGCAGTTCTTC; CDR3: CAWSVLGKGEQFF
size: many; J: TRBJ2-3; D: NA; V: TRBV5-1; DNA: TGCGCCAGCAGCTTGGCGAGCCCCGGGTCGGATACGCAGTATTTT; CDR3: CASSLASPGSDTQYF
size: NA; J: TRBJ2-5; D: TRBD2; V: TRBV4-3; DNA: TGCGCCAGCAGCCAAGCGACTAGCGGGAGGTTGGAGACCCAGTACTTC; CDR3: CASSQATSGRLETQYF
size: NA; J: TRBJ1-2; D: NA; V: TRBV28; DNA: TGTGCCAGCAGGAATCTTACAGGAGGCTATGGCTACACCTTC; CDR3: CASRNLTGGYGYTF
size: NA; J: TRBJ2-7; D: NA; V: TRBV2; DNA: TGTGCCAGCGCCTCGTACTACGAGCAGTACTTC; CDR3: CASASYYEQYF
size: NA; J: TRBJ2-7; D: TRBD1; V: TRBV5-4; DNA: TGTGCCAGCAGTCCTTTCGGGGGGACAGGGGCCTACGAGCAGTACTTC; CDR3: CASSPFGGTGAYEQYF
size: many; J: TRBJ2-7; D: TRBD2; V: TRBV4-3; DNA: TGCGCCAGCAGCCAGCGAGACGGACTAGCCCCCTACGAGCAGTACTTC; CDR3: CASSQRDGLAPYEQYF
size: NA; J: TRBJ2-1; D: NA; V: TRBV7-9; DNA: TGTGCCAGCAGCTACGAACAATCCTATGAGAATGGGGTCTTC; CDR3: CASSYEQSYENGVF
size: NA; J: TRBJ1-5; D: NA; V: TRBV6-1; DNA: TGTGCCAGCAGTGAAGCGTCAGGGGTTCAGCCCCAGCATTTT; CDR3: CASSEASGVQPQHF
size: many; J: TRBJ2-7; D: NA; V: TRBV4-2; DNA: TGTGCCAGCAGCCAAGGTCAGGACTATTCCTACGAGCAGTACTTC; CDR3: CASSQGQDYSYEQYF
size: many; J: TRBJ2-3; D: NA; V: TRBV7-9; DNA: TGTGCCAGCAGCTTATTGGAGGGCGGGGTCACAGATACGCAGTATTTT; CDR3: CASSLLEGGVTDTQYF
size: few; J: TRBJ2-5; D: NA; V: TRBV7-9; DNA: TGTGCCAGCACCCCTACCGAGACCCAGTACTTC; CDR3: CASTPTETQYF
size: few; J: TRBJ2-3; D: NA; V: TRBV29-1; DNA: TGCAGCGTTACTAGTCAGGACGATACGCAGTATTTT; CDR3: CSVTSQDDTQYF
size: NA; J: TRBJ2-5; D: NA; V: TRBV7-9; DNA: TGTGCCAGCAGCTTCGGGGGAGGCAGAGAGACCCAGTACTTC; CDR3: CASSFGGGRETQYF
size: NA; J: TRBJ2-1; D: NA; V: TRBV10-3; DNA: TGTGCCACCCACGGGGCTAGCGCTATGACTACCCCTGACAATGAGCAGTTCTTC; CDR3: CATHGASAMTTPDNEQFF
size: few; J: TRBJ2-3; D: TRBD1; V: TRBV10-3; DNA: TGTGCCATCAGCGGGACAGGGACAACAGATACGCAGTATTTT; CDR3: CAISGTGTTDTQYF
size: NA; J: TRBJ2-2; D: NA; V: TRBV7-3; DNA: TGTGCCAGCAGCCCCCTCGGGGATACGAACACCGGGGAGCTGTTTTTT; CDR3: CASSPLGDTNTGELFF
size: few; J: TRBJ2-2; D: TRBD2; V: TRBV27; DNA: TGTGCCAGCAGTTTATCTAAGGGACTAGCGGGGAACCTATACACCGGGGAGCTGTTTTTT; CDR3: CASSLSKGLAGNLYTGELFF
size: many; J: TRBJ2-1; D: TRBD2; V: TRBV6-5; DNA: TGTGCCAGCAGGGGGACTAGCCCCTACAATGAGCAGTTCTTC; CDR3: CASRGTSPYNEQFF
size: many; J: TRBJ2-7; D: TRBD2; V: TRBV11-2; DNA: TGTGCCAGCAGCCCCTTCTTAGCGGGAGGGAACTACGAGCAGTACTTC; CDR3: CASSPFLAGGNYEQYF
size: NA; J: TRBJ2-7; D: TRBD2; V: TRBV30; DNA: TGTGCCTGGAGTTCTCTCTTAGCGGGACTGGACGAGCAGTACTTC; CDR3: CAWSSLLAGLDEQYF
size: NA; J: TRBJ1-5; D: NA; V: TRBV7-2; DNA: TGTGCCAGCAGCTTATCCGCAGGGACCAATCAGCCCCAGCATTTT; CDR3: CASSLSAGTNQPQHF
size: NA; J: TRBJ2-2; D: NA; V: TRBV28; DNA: TGTGCCAGCAGTTTATGGGGACACCTAACCGGGGAGCTGTTTTTT; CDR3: CASSLWGHLTGELFF
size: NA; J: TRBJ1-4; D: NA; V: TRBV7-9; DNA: TGTGCCAGCAGCTTAGCAGACAGTCTTAATGAAAAACTGTTTTTT; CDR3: CASSLADSLNEKLFF
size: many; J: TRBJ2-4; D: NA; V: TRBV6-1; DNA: TGTGCCAGCAGCTGGGGGGCCGACATTCAGTACTTC; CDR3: CASSWGADIQYF
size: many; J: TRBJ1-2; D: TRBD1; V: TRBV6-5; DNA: TGTGCCAGCAGTTCCCCGGGACAGGGTCACTATGGCTACACCTTC; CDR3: CASSSPGQGHYGYTF
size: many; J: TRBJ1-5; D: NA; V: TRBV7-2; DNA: TGTGCCAGCAGCGCGGGACTCCGGCGTGGCAATCAGCCCCAGCATTTT; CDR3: CASSAGLRRGNQPQHF